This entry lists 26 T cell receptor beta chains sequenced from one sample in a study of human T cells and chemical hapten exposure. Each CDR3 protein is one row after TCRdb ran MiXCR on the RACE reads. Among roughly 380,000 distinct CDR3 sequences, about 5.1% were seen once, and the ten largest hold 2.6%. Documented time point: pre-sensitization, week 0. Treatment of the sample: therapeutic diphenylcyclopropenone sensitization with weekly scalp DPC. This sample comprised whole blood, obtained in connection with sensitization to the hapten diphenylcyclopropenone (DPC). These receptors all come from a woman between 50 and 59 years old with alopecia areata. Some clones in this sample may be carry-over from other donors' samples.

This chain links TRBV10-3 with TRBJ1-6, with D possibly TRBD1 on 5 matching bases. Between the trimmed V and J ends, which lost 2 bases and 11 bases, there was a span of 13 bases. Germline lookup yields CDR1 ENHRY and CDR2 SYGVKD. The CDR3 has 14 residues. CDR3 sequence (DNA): TGTGCCATCAGTGAGCCTAATGACAGTCCACCCCTCCACTTT. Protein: CAISEPNDSPPLHF.

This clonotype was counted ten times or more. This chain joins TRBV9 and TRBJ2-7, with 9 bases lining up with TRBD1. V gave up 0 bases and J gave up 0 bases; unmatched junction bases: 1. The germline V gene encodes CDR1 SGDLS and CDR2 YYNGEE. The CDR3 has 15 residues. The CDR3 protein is CASSVGGQGSYEQYF. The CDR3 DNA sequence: TGTGCCAGCAGCGTAGGGGGACAGGGCTCCTACGAGCAGTACTTC.

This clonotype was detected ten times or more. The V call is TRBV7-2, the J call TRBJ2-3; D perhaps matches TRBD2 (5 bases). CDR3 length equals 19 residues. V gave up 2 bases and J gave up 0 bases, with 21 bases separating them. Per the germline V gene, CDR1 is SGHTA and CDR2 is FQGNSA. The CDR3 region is CASSLRAGQAPTSTDTQYF. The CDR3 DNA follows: TGTGCCAGCAGCTTAAGGGCGGGCCAGGCCCCCACAAGCACAGATACGCAGTATTTT.

The CDR3 sequence: CASSQAADSADTQYF. The CDR3 DNA sequence: TGTGCCAGCAGCCAAGCTGCGGATTCGGCAGATACGCAGTATTTT. The V call is TRBV4-2, the J call TRBJ2-3; no clear D. From germline, CDR1 is LGHNA and CDR2 YNFKEQ. The CDR3 is 15 residues long. V was clipped by 1 base and J by 4 bases, with 12 bases between them.

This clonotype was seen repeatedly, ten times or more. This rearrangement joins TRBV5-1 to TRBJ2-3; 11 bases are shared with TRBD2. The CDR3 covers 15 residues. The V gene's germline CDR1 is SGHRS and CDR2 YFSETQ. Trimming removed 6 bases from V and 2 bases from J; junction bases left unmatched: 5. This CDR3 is CASNPSGRNTDTQYF. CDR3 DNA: TGCGCCAGCAACCCTAGCGGGAGGAACACAGATACGCAGTATTTT.

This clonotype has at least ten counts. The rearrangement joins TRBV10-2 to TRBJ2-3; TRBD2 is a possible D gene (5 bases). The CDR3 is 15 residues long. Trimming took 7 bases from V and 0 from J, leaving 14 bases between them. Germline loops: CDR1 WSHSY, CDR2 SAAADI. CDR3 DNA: TGCGCCAGCAACCCCCGAGCGGCTAGCACAGATACGCAGTATTTT. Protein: CASNPRAASTDTQYF.

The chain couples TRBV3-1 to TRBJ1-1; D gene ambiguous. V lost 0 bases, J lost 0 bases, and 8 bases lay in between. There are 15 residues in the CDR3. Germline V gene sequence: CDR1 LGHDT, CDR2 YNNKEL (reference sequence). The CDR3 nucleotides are TGTGCCAGCAGCCAAGATATGGGGATGAACACTGAAGCTTTCTTT. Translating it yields CASSQDMGMNTEAFF. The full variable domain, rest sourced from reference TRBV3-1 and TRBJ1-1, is DTAVSQTPKYLVTQMGNDKSIKCEQNLGHDTMYWYKQDSKKFLKIMFSYNNKELIINETVPNRFSPKSPDKAHLNLHINSLELGDSAVYFCASSQDMGMNTEAFFGQGTRLTVV.

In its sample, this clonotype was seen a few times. For the CDR3, the DNA is TGTGCCAGCAGTGAATATAGAGGGACTAGCGGGAGACATGAGCAGTTCTTC. Translated, it gives CASSEYRGTSGRHEQFF. The V call is TRBV25-1, the J call TRBJ2-1; TRBD2 aligns across 14 bases. The CDR3 covers 17 residues. V shed 0 bases, J shed 8 bases, and the junction held 6 bases outside the gene matches. Looked up from germline, CDR1 is MGHDK and CDR2 is SYGVNS.

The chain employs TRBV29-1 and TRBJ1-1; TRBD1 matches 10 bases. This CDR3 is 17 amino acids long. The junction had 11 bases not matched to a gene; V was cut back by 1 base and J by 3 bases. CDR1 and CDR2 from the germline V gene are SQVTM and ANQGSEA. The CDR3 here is CSVEVVRGDRGHTEAFF. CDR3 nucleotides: TGCAGCGTTGAAGTTGTGCGCGGCGACAGGGGGCACACTGAAGCTTTCTTT.

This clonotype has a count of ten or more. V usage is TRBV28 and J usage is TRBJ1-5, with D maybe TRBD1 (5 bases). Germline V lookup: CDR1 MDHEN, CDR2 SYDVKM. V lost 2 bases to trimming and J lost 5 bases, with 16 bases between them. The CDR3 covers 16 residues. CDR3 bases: TGTGCCAGCAGTTTACGGGGCGCCGGAGGCGATCAGCCCCAGCATTTT. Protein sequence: CASSLRGAGGDQPQHF.

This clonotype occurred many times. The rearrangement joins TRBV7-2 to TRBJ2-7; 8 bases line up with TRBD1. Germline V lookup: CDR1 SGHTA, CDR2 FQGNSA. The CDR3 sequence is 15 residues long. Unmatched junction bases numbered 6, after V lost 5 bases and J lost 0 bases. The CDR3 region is CASSRGQGRSYEQYF. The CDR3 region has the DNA TGTGCCAGCAGCCGCGGACAGGGACGCTCCTACGAGCAGTACTTC.

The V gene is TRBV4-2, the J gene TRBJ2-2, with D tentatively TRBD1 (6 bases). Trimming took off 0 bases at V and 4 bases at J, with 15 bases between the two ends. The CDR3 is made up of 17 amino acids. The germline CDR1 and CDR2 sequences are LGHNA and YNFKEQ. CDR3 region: CASSQDARQGFTGELFF. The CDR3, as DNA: TGTGCCAGCAGCCAAGATGCACGGCAGGGGTTCACCGGGGAGCTGTTTTTT.

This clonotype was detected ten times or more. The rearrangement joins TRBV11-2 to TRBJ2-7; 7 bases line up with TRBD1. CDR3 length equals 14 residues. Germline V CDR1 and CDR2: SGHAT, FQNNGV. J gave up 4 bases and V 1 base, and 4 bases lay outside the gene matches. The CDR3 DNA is TGTGCCAGCAGCTTAGGCTCCAGGGGGTACGAGCAGTACTTC. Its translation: CASSLGSRGYEQYF.

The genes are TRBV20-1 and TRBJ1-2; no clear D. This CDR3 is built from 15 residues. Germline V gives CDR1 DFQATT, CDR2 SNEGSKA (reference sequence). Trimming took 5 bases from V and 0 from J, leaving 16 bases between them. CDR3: CSAGPDLSPNYGYTF. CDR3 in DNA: TGCAGTGCTGGCCCGGACCTATCTCCTAACTATGGCTACACCTTC.

The CDR3 nucleotides are TGTGCCAGCAGCTCGGGGACGGCGGGGAACTATGGCTACACCTTC. This codes for CASSSGTAGNYGYTF. The chain couples TRBV7-9 to TRBJ1-2, with D perhaps TRBD1 (5 bases). V dropped 4 bases and J dropped 2 bases, with 14 bases sitting between them. The CDR3 runs 15 residues. Germline CDR1 SEHNR, CDR2 FQNEAQ (reference sequence).

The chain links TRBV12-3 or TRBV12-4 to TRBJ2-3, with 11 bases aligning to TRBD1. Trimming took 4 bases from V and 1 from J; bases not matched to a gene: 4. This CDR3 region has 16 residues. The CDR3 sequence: CASSSGQGAGTDTQYF. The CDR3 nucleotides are TGTGCCAGCAGTTCCGGACAGGGGGCCGGCACAGATACGCAGTATTTT.

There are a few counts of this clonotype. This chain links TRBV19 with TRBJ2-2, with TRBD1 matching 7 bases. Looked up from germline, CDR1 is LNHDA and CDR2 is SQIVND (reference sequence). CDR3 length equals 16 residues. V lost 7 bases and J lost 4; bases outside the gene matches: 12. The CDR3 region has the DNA TGTGCCAGTACCCGACAGGGATCGATTAGCACCGGGGAGCTGTTTTTT. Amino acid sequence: CASTRQGSISTGELFF.

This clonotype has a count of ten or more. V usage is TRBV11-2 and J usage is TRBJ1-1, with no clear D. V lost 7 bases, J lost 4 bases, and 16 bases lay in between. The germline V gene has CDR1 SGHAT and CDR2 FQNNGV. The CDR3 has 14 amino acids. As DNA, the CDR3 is TGTGCCAGCATCCAGTACCCATCCGGCACTGAAGCTTTCTTT. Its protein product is CASIQYPSGTEAFF.

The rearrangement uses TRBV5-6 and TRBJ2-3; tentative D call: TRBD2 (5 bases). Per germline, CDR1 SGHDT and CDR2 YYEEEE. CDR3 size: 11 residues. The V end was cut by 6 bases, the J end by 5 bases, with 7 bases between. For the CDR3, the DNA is TGTGCCAGCAAACGGGAAGATACGCAGTATTTT. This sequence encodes CASKREDTQYF.

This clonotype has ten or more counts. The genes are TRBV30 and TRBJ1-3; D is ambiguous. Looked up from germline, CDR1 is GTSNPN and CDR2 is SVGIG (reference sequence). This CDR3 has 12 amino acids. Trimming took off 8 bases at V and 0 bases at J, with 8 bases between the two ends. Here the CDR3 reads CAEGGSGNTIYF. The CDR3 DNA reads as TGTGCCGAAGGTGGCTCTGGAAACACCATATATTTT.

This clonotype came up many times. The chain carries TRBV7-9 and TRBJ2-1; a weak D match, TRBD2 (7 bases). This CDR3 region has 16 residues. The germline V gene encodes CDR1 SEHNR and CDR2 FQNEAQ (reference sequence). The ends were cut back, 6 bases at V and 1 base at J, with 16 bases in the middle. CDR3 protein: CASRRGGSKSYNEQFF. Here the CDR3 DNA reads TGTGCCAGCAGGCGCGGGGGCTCAAAATCCTACAATGAGCAGTTCTTC.

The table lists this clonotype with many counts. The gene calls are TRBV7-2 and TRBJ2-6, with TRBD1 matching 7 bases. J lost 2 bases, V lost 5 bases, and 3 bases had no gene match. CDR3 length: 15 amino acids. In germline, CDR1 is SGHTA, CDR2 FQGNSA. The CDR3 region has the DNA TGTGCCAGCAGCCGCGACAGGGCTGGGGCCAACGTCCTGACTTTC. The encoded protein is CASSRDRAGANVLTF. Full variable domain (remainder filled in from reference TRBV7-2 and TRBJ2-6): GAGVSQSPSNKVTEKGKDVELRCDPISGHTALYWYRQSLGQGLEFLIYFQGNSAPDKSGLPSDRFSAERTGGSVSTLTIQRTQQEDSAVYLCASSRDRAGANVLTFGAGSRLTVL.

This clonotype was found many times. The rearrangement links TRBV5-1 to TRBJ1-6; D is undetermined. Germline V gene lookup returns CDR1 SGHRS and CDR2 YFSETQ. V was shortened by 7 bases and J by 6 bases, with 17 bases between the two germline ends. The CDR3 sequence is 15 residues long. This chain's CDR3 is CASASISLLNSPLHF. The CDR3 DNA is TGCGCCAGCGCCTCAATCAGCCTTCTTAATTCACCCCTCCACTTT.

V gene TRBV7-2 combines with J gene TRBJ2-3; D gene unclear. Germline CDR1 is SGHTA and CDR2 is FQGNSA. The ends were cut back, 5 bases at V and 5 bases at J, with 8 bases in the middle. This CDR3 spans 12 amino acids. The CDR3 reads CASSAARDTQYF. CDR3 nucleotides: TGTGCCAGCAGCGCTGCCCGAGATACGCAGTATTTT.

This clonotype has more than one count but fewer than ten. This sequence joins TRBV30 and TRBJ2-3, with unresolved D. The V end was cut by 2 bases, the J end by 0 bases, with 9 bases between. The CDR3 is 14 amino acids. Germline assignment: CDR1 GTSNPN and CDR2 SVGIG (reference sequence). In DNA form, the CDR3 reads TGTGCCTGGAGTCAGTACCAGAGCACAGATACGCAGTATTTT. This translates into CAWSQYQSTDTQYF. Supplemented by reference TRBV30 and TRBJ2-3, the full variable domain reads SQTIHQWPATLVQPVGSPLSLECTVEGTSNPNLYWYRQAAGRGLQLLFYSVGIGQISSEVPQNLSASRPQDRQFILSSKKLLLSDSGFYLCAWSQYQSTDTQYFGPGTRLTVL.

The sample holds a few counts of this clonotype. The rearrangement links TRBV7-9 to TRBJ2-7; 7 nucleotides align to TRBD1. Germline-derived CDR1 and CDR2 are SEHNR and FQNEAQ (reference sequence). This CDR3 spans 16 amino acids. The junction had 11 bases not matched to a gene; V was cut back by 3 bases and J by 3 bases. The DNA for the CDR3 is TGTGCCAGCAGCTTGGGGGCTCCGGGACAGAGCTACGAGCAGTACTTC. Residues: CASSLGAPGQSYEQYF.